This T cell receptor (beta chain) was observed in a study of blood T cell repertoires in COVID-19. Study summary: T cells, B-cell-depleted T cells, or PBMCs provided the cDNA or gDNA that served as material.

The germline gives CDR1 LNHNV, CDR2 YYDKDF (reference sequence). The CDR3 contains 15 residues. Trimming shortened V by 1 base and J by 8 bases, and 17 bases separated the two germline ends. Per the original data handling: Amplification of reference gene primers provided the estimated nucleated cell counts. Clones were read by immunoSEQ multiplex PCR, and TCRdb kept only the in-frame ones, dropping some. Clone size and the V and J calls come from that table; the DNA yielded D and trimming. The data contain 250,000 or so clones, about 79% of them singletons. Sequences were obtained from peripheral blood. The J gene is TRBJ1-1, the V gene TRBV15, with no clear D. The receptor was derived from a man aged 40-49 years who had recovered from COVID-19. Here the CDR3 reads CATSRVKGFQVEAFF. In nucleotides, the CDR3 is TGTGCCACCAGCAGAGTCAAAGGATTTCAGGTGGAAGCTTTCTTT. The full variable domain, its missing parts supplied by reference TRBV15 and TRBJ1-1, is DAMVIQNPRYQVTQFGKPVTLSCSQTLNHNVMYWYQQKSSQAPKLLFHYYDKDFNNEADTPDNFQSRRPNTSFCFLDIRSPGLGDTAMYLCATSRVKGFQVEAFFGQGTRLTVV.